These 14 T cell receptor beta chains came from one sample sequenced in a study of T-cell reconstitution after alpha-beta-depleted transplantation in children. For TCRbeta, the library was prepared with unique molecular identifiers. Each CDR3 protein is one row after TCRdb ran MiXCR on the PCR reads. The sample has about 260,000 distinct CDR3 sequences; 6.5% to 10% are singletons. The sequences come from PBMCs, mostly from graft donor cells, collected 180 days after TCRalphabeta/CD19-depleted stem cell transplant. The receptors originated from a male patient between 5 and 17 years old who had a stem cell transplant for acute lymphoblastic leukemia, so the T cells may come from the graft donor.

This rearrangement joins TRBV19 to TRBJ2-7; D might be TRBD1 or TRBD2, each matching 6 bases. The CDR3 extends over 14 amino acids. CDR1 is LNHDA and CDR2 is SQIVND in the germline V gene (reference sequence). The V and J ends lost 4 bases and 3 bases respectively, with 13 bases between them. In nucleotides, the CDR3 is TGTGCCAGTAGTAACGTCGGGGGCGGCTACGAGCAGTACTTC. This translates into CASSNVGGGYEQYF.

This clonotype was picked up many times. The CDR3 is CASSIRDFYNEQFF. For the CDR3, the DNA is TGTGCCAGCAGCATCAGGGACTTCTACAATGAGCAGTTCTTC. This chain connects TRBV27 to TRBJ2-1; possibly TRBD2 for D (6 bases). The CDR3 runs 14 residues. The V end lost 6 bases, the J end lost 3 bases, and 12 bases lay between the germline ends. Looked up from germline, CDR1 is MNHEY and CDR2 is SMNVEV (reference sequence).

This clonotype was counted ten times or more. The chain couples TRBV12-3 or TRBV12-4 to TRBJ1-6; no definite D call. Trimming left V 6 bases short and J 3 bases short, with 9 bases between. CDR3 length equals 14 residues. The CDR3 region is CASSPPGYNSPLHF. The CDR3 DNA sequence: TGTGCCAGCAGCCCCCCCGGCTATAATTCACCCCTCCACTTT.

The table lists this clonotype with many counts. V usage is TRBV5-5 and J usage is TRBJ2-5; no firm D call. The CDR3 length is 15 residues. The V end lost 0 bases, the J end lost 2 bases, and 11 bases lay between the germline ends. Germline lookup yields CDR1 SGHKS and CDR2 YYEKEE (reference sequence). This chain's CDR3 is CASSLEVSLQETQYF. In DNA form, the CDR3 reads TGTGCCAGCAGCTTGGAAGTTAGCCTTCAAGAGACCCAGTACTTC.

This clonotype was recorded at least ten times. The genes are TRBV5-1 and TRBJ2-2; D gene unclear. Per the germline V gene, CDR1 is SGHRS and CDR2 is YFSETQ. V dropped 0 bases and J dropped 1 base, with 7 bases sitting between them. This CDR3 comprises 15 residues. The DNA for the CDR3 is TGCGCCAGCAGCTTGGGACGGCAGAACACCGGGGAGCTGTTTTTT. Protein sequence: CASSLGRQNTGELFF.

V gene TRBV2 combines with J gene TRBJ2-2; D may be TRBD1 (5 bases). Germline CDR1 and CDR2: SNHLY and FYNNEI. Trimming took off 6 bases at V and 4 bases at J, with 12 bases between the two ends. The length of the CDR3 is 14 residues. The chain's CDR3 is CASSGHLPTGELFF. The CDR3 DNA is TGTGCCAGCAGCGGACATTTACCCACCGGGGAGCTGTTTTTT.

This clonotype has ten or more counts. The chain's CDR3 is CASSQGAGLYGYTF. The DNA of the CDR3 is TGTGCCAGCAGCCAAGGGGCCGGGCTCTATGGCTACACCTTC. The V call is TRBV3-1, the J call TRBJ1-2; D not resolved. CDR1 LGHDT and CDR2 YNNKEL come from the germline V gene (reference sequence). Trimming pared 1 base from V and 4 bases from J, leaving 10 bases between. The CDR3 spans 14 residues. Based on the CDR3 plus reference TRBV3-1 and TRBJ1-2, the full variable domain is DTAVSQTPKYLVTQMGNDKSIKCEQNLGHDTMYWYKQDSKKFLKIMFSYNNKELIINETVPNRFSPKSPDKAHLNLHINSLELGDSAVYFCASSQGAGLYGYTFGSGTRLTVV.

This clonotype was seen ten or more times. The J gene is TRBJ2-3, the V gene TRBV3-1; 11 positions match TRBD2. The CDR3 is 16 amino acids. Germline V gene lookup returns CDR1 LGHDT and CDR2 YNNKEL (reference sequence). With 6 bases clipped from V and 2 bases from J, the junction kept 7 bases outside the gene matches. The CDR3 coding sequence is TGTGCCAGCAGTCCTTTAGCGGGAGGGTTCACAGATACGCAGTATTTT. The encoded protein is CASSPLAGGFTDTQYF.

Many counts were recorded for this clonotype. The chain couples TRBV20-1 to TRBJ2-1; 10 bases line up with TRBD2. J was trimmed by 3 bases and V by 5 bases; bases with no gene match: 4. The CDR3 loop spans 14 amino acids. Per the germline V gene, CDR1 is DFQATT and CDR2 is SNEGSKA (reference sequence). The CDR3 region is CSAARLAGYNEQFF. The CDR3, as DNA: TGCAGTGCTGCCCGACTAGCGGGCTACAATGAGCAGTTCTTC.

The table lists this clonotype with many counts. The genes are TRBV27 and TRBJ1-2; TRBD1 might be the D (5 bases). Trimming took off 2 bases at V and 6 bases at J, with 10 bases between the two ends. The CDR3 has 13 residues. CDR1 is MNHEY and CDR2 is SMNVEV in the germline V gene (reference sequence). CDR3 DNA sequence: TGTGCCAGCAGTTTAAGTGGGGCCCATGGCTACACCTTC. Its translation is CASSLSGAHGYTF.

On this clonotype itself: A single base separates this from a much larger clone, so it may be a read error. The rearrangement links TRBV9 to TRBJ1-1; D is ambiguous. The germline gives CDR1 SGDLS, CDR2 YYNGEE. This CDR3 has 15 residues. V gave up 0 bases and J gave up 1 base, with 10 bases separating them. CDR3 amino acids: CASSVEVSANTEAFF. The CDR3 DNA sequence: TGTGCCAGCAGCGTAGAAGTGTCGGCGAACACTGAAGCTTTCTTT.

For this clonotype: Since a much larger clone is just one base distant, this may be a read error. The chain is built from TRBV5-1 and TRBJ1-4; D gene uncertain. In germline, CDR1 is SGHRS, CDR2 YFSETQ. The CDR3 contains 14 residues. The CDR3 coding sequence is TGCGCCAGCCAACGAGACGTTGCTAATGAAAAACTGCTTTTT. This sequence encodes CASQRDVANEKLLF.

This clonotype was picked up many times. The gene calls are TRBV19 and TRBJ2-7; D unresolved. With 6 bases removed from V and 0 bases from J, the gap between germline ends came to 6 bases. Germline V CDR1 and CDR2: LNHDA, SQIVND (reference sequence). The CDR3 runs 12 residues. For the CDR3, the DNA is TGTGCCAGTAGGGGCGTCTCCTACGAGCAGTACTTC. It encodes CASRGVSYEQYF.

In its sample, this clonotype was seen many times. The chain is built from TRBV4-3 and TRBJ2-1; TRBD2 might be the D (6 bases). V was cut by 0 bases and J by 9 bases, with 9 bases left in between. From germline, CDR1 is LGHNA and CDR2 YSLEER. The CDR3 is made up of 13 amino acids. The CDR3 region has the DNA TGCGCCAGCAGCCAAGAGGGGGACTTTGAGCAGTTCTTC. Translating it yields CASSQEGDFEQFF.